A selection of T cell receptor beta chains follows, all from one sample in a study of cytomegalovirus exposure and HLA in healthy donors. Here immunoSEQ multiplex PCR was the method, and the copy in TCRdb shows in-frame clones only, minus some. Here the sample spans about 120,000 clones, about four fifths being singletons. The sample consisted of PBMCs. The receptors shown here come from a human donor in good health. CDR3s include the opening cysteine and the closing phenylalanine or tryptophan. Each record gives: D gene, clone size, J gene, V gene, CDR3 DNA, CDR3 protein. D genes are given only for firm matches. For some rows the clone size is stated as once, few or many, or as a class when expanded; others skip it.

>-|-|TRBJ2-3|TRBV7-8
TGTGCCAGCAGCTTAGTGGGCTACGGCACAGATACGCAGTATTTT
CASSLVGYGTDTQYF
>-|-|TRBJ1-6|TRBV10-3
TGTGCCATCAGTGAGGGCGATTGGACAAGCTCCTATAATTCACCCCTCCACTTT
CAISEGDWTSSYNSPLHF
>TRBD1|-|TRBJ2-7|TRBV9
TGTGCCAGCAGCGCCGGGACAGGGTACGAGCAGTACTTC
CASSAGTGYEQYF
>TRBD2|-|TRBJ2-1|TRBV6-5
TGTGCCAGCAGCCACCGGCCCGGGGGGTACAATGAGCAGTTCTTC
CASSHRPGGYNEQFF
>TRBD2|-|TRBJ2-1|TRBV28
TGTGCCAGCAGGGGGGATGGACGGGGGGTCAGAGATGAGCAGTTCTTC
CASRGDGRGVRDEQFF
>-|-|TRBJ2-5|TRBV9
TGTGCCAGCAGCGTAGAAGATTTCGCGGTCCAAGAGACCCAGTACTTC
CASSVEDFAVQETQYF
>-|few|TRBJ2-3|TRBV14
TGTGCCAGCAGCCAAGAAATCGTAGCAGGGACGCAGTATTTT
CASSQEIVAGTQYF
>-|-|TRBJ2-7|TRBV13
TGTGCCAGCAGCACCGGGACAAGAAATGTCTACGAGCAGTACTTC
CASSTGTRNVYEQYF
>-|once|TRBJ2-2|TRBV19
TGTGCCAGTAGGGTTCCTCAGGCATTCGGGGAGCTGTTTTTT
CASRVPQAFGELFF
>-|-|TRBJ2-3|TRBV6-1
TGTGCCAGCACCCAAGTTACAGATCGCACAGATACGCAGTATTTT
CASTQVTDRTDTQYF
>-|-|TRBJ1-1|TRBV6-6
TGTGCCAGCAGTGGGGGGACTGAAGCTTTCTTT
CASSGGTEAFF
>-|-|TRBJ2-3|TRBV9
TGTGCCAGCAGCGTAACCGGGGTTGCAGATACGCAGTATTTT
CASSVTGVADTQYF
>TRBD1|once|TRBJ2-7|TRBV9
TGTGCCAGCAGCCAAAACAGGGACAGGGGGCATTCCGAGCAGTACTTC
CASSQNRDRGHSEQYF
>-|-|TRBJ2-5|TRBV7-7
TGTGCCAGCAGCGACATCGGTGAGACCCAGTACTTC
CASSDIGETQYF
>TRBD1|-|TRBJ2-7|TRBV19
TGTGCCAGTAGTCCCCGGGACAGCTCCTACGAGCAGTACTTC
CASSPRDSSYEQYF
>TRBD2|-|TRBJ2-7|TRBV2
TGTGCCAGCAGTGTCCGGGGGGGACGTTACGAGCAGTACTTC
CASSVRGGRYEQYF
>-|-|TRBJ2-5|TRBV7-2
TGTGCCAGCAGCTTAGCGATCAGCAGGGGAGAGACCCAGTACTTC
CASSLAISRGETQYF
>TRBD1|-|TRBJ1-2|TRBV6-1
TGTGCCAGCATCCCAGATACAGGGGGCGCAAGCGGCTACACCTTC
CASIPDTGGASGYTF
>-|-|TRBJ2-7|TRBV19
TGTGCCAGTAGTTTGGGTGTGGGCACCTACGAGCAGTACTTC
CASSLGVGTYEQYF
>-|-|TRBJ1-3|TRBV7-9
TGTGCCAGCAGCTTGTCGGGAGTCTATAAGGGAAACACCATATATTTT
CASSLSGVYKGNTIYF
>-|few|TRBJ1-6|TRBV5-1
TGCGCCAGCAGCCTATTAGTGGGGAGTAATTCACCCCTCCACTTT
CASSLLVGSNSPLHF
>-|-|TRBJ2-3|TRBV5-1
TGCGCCAGCAGCTCCGGACAGCGGGATACGCAGTATTTT
CASSSGQRDTQYF
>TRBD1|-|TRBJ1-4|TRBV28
TGTGCCAGCAGTTCTGGAACCGGGACAGGGCGTGAAAAACTGTTTTTT
CASSSGTGTGREKLFF
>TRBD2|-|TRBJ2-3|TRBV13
TGTGCCAGCAGCCCAACTAGCGACTCAGATACGCAGTATTTT
CASSPTSDSDTQYF
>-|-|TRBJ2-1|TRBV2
TGTGCCAGCTTGACAGTTCACAATGAGCAGTTCTTC
CASLTVHNEQFF
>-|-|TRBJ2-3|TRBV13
TGTGCCAGCAGCTTAGGCAGGGCGCAGTATTTT
CASSLGRAQYF
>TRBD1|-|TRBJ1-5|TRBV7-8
TGTGCCAGCAGCTTTAGCACAGGGGGCAATCAGCCCCAGCATTTT
CASSFSTGGNQPQHF
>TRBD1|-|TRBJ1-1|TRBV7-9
TGTGCCAGCAGCTCACAGGGGGTGAACACTGAAGCTTTCTTT
CASSSQGVNTEAFF
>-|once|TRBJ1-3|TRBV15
TGTGCCACCAGCAGAGATCTTGGGGCGGCCCTCTCTGGAAACACCATATATTTT
CATSRDLGAALSGNTIYF
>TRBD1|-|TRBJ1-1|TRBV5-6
TGTGCCAGCAGAGGACAGGGAGGACCGATGAACACTGAAGCTTTCTTT
CASRGQGGPMNTEAFF
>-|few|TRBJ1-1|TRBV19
TGTGCCAGTAGTGAGGGCAGCACTGAAGCTTTCTTT
CASSEGSTEAFF
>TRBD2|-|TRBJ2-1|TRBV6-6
TGTGCCAGCAGCCAAAACGCGCCGGGGGGAGGTGAGCAGTTCTTC
CASSQNAPGGGEQFF
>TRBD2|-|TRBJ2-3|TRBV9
TGTGCCAGCACCGGGGGGGAGGGCACAGATACGCAGTATTTT
CASTGGEGTDTQYF
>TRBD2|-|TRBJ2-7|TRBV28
TGTGCCAGCAGTCCAGCGGGGGGAAAGGCGTTCTACGAGCAGTACTTC
CASSPAGGKAFYEQYF
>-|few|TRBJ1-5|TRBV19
TGTGCCAGCGCCCAGGGTCCCGATCAGCCCCAGCATTTT
CASAQGPDQPQHF
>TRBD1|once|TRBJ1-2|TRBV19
TGTGCCAGTAGTCATTGGGACAGGGGTGGCTACACCTTC
CASSHWDRGGYTF
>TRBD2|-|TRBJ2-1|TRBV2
TGTGCCAGCAGCGAGCTAGCGGCGGTAAGCTCCTACAATGAGCAGTTCTTC
CASSELAAVSSYNEQFF
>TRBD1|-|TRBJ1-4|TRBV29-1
TGCAGCGTTGAAGCCTGGACAGGGGATGAAAAACTGTTTTTT
CSVEAWTGDEKLFF
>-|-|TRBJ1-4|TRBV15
TGTGCCACCAGCAGAGAGTCAGGAGAAAAACTGTTTTTT
CATSRESGEKLFF
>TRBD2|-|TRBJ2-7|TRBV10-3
TGTGCCATCAGTGAGCCGAAGGGGCCAGCGGGGGTCTACGAGCAGTACTTC
CAISEPKGPAGVYEQYF
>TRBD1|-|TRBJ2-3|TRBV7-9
TGTGCCAGCAGCTTACAGGGGGCAGATACGCAGTATTTT
CASSLQGADTQYF
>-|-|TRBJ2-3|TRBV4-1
TGCGCCAGCAGCCAAGCATTAGCGGCTAGCACAGATACGCAGTATTTT
CASSQALAASTDTQYF
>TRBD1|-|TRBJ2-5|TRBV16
TGTGCCAGCAGCCAACCAGGGGGCCGAGCAACCCAAGAGACCCAGTACTTC
CASSQPGGRATQETQYF
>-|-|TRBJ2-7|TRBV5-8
TGTGCCAGCAGCTTGTCATCGCAGGGTTTTTACGAGCAGTACTTC
CASSLSSQGFYEQYF
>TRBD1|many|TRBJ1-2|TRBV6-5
TGTGCCAGCAGGGGGACAGGGGAGAACTATGGCTACACCTTC
CASRGTGENYGYTF
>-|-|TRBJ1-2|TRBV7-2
TGTGCCAGCAGCTGGGGGGACCGAGGCTATGGCTACACCTTC
CASSWGDRGYGYTF
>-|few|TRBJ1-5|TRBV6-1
TGTGCCACTGTCCCAGGCACCTATAGCAATCAGCCCCAGCATTTT
CATVPGTYSNQPQHF
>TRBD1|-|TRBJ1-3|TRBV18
TGTGCCAGCTCACTGGGGACAGACGTTATCTCTGGAAACACCATATATTTT
CASSLGTDVISGNTIYF
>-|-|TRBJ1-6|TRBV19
TGTGCCAGTCGGTGGAGCTCCTATAATTCACCCTTCCACTTT
CASRWSSYNSPFHF
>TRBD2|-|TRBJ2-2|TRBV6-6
TGTGCCAGCAGCTCTACTAGCGGGGCTTACACCGGAGAGCTGTTTTTT
CASSSTSGAYTGELFF
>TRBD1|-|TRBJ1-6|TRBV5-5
TGTGCCAGCAGTTCGACCGACAGGGGGGCTAGCTCCTATAATTCACCCCTCCACTTT
CASSSTDRGASSYNSPLHF
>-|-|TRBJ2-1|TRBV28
TGTGCCAGCTTCGGGGGTGGGCCCTACAATGAGCAGTTCTTC
CASFGGGPYNEQFF
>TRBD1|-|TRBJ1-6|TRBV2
TGTGCCAGCAGTGTGGGCAGGGGGAACTCCTATAATTCACCCCTCCACTTT
CASSVGRGNSYNSPLHF
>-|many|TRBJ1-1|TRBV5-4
TGTGCCAGCAGGTTGTTATTGTCGAACACTGAAGCTTTCTTT
CASRLLLSNTEAFF
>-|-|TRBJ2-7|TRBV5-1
TGCGCCAGCAGCCCCTTGGACTCGTCCTACGAGCAGTACTTC
CASSPLDSSYEQYF
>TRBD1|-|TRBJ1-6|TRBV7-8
TGTGCCAGCAGCGCCGGACAGGGCAATTCACCCCTCCACTTT
CASSAGQGNSPLHF
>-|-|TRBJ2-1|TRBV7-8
TGTGCCAGCAGCTTAGGCCCTTCGCGGGAGCAGTTCTTC
CASSLGPSREQFF
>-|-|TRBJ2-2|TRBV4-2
TGTGCCACCAGACTTCCAACCGGGGAGCTGTTTTTT
CATRLPTGELFF
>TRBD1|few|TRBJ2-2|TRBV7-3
TGTGCCAGCAGCCAGGGACAGCCGAACACCGGGGAGCTGTTTTTT
CASSQGQPNTGELFF